The 5 T cell receptor beta chains in this list originate from one sample, sequenced in a study of T-cell memory formation after mild COVID-19. TCRdb reprocessed the 5' RACE reads via MiXCR and lists one record per CDR3 protein. The profile shows about 310,000 distinct CDR3 sequences, approximately 19% of them singletons. Sequencing was done on a sample of PBMCs or a T cell subset sorted from them (not recorded which). These receptors originate from a young man who had mild COVID-19 (a few samples of this study predate the infection). Cell type and time point are not known.

This clonotype was counted a few times. The chain carries TRBV24-1 and TRBJ1-1; no clear D gene. This CDR3 has 12 amino acids. Trimming left V 4 bases short and J 1 base short, with 3 bases between. Germline-derived CDR1 and CDR2 are KGHDR and SFDVKD. Here the CDR3 reads CATSDGNTEAFF. CDR3 DNA: TGTGCCACCAGTGACGGGAACACTGAAGCTTTCTTT.

J is TRBJ1-1 and V is TRBV5-4, with no clear D. From germline, CDR1 is SGHNT and CDR2 YYREEE (reference sequence). The CDR3 has 13 residues. Trimming shortened V by 7 bases and J by 7 bases, and 17 bases separated the two germline ends. The CDR3 DNA reads TGTGCCAGCTACGCTTTTGTCGGCGGTGAAGCTTTCTTT. Its protein is CASYAFVGGEAFF.

This chain uses TRBV5-1 with TRBJ2-5, with D perhaps being TRBD1 or TRBD2 (6 bases each). This CDR3 spans 16 amino acids. Trimming cost V 7 bases and J 2 bases, with 21 bases left between them. The germline gives CDR1 SGHRS, CDR2 YFSETQ. CDR3 DNA sequence: TGCGCCAGCGGATCTTGGGGGGCCCCTGGTCAAGAGACCCAGTACTTC. Encoded protein: CASGSWGAPGQETQYF.

The chain uses TRBV4-1 and TRBJ1-5; D is undetermined. Deletions cut 4 bases from V and 0 bases from J, with 13 bases between. Germline values: CDR1 MGHRA, CDR2 YSYEKL. The CDR3 loop spans 16 amino acids. CDR3 DNA: TGCGCCAGCAGCCTACGTGAAGGGTATAGCAATCAGCCCCAGCATTTT. Translating it yields CASSLREGYSNQPQHF.

This clonotype was detected only a few times. This chain connects TRBV19 to TRBJ2-3; no firm D call. This CDR3 contains 14 residues. The germline V gene has CDR1 LNHDA and CDR2 SQIVND (reference sequence). V was cut by 6 bases and J by 2 bases, with 12 bases left in between. The CDR3 DNA reads as TGTGCCAGTAGGAGCCTTTCTCTCACAGATACGCAGTATTTT. The encoded protein is CASRSLSLTDTQYF.